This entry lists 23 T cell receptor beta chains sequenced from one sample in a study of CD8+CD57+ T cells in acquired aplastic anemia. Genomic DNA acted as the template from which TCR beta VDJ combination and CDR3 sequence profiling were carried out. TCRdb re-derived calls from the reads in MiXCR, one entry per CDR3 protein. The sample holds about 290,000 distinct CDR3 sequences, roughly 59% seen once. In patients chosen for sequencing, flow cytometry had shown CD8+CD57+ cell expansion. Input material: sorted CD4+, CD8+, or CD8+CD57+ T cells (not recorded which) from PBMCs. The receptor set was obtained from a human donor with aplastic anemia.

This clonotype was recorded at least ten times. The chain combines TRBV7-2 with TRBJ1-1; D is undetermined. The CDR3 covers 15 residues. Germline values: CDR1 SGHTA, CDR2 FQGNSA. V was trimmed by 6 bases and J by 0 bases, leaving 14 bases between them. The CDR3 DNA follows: TGTGCCAGCAGAGAGACGGGGAAAATGAACACTGAAGCTTTCTTT. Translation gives CASRETGKMNTEAFF. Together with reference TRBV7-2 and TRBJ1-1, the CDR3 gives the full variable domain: GAGVSQSPSNKVTEKGKDVELRCDPISGHTALYWYRQSLGQGLEFLIYFQGNSAPDKSGLPSDRFSAERTGGSVSTLTIQRTQQEDSAVYLCASRETGKMNTEAFFGQGTRLTVV.

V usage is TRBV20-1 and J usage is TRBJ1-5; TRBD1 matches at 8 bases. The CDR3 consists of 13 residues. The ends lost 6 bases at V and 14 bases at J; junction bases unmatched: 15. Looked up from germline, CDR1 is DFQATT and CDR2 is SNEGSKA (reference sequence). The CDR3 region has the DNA TGCAGTGCCGAGGACAGGGTAACCGCCTACGAGCATTTT. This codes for CSAEDRVTAYEHF.

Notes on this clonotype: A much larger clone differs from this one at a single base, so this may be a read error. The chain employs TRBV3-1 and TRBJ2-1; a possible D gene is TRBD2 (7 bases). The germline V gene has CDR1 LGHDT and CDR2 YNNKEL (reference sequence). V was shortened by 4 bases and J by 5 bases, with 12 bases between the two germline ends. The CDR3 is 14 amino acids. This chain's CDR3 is CASSLKGGDNEQFF. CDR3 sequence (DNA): TGTGCCAGCAGCCTTAAGGGGGGGGACAATGAGCAGTTCTTC.

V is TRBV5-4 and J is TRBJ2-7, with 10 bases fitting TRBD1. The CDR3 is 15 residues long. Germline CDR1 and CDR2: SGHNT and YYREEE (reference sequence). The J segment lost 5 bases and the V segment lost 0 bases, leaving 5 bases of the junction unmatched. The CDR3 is CASSLDGTGAHEQYF. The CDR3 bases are TGTGCCAGCAGCTTGGATGGGACAGGGGCCCACGAGCAGTACTTC.

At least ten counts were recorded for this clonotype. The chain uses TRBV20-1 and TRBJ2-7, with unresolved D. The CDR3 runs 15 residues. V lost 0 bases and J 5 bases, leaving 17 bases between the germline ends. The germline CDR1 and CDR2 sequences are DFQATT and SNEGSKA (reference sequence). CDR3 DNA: TGCAGTGCTAGAGACTTAAGCTGGGAAAAAAACGAGCAGTACTTC. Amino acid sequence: CSARDLSWEKNEQYF.

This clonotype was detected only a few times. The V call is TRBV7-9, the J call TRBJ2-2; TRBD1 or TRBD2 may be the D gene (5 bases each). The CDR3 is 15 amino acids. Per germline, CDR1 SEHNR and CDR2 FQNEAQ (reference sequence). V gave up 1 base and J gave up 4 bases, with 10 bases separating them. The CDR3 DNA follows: TGTGCCAGCAGCTTAGGATCAGGGAGCACCGGGGAGCTGTTTTTT. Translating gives CASSLGSGSTGELFF.

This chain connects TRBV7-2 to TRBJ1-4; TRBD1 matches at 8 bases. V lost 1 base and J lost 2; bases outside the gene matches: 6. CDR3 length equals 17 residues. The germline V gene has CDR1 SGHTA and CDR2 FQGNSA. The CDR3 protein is CASSLVRGQGTNEKLFF. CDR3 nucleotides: TGTGCCAGCAGCTTAGTGCGCGGACAGGGTACTAATGAAAAACTGTTTTTT.

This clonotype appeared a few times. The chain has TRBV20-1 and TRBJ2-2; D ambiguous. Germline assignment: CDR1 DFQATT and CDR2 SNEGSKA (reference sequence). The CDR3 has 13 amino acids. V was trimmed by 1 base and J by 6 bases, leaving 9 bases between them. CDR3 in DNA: TGCAGTGCTAGAGTGATTCACGCCGGGGAGCTGTTTTTT. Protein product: CSARVIHAGELFF.

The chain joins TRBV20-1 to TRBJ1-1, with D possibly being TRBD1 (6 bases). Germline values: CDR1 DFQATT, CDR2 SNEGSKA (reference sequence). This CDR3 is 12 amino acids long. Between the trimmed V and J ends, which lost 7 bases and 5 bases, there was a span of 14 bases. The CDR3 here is CSGTQGGTEAFF. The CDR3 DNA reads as TGCAGTGGGACACAGGGTGGTACTGAAGCTTTCTTT.

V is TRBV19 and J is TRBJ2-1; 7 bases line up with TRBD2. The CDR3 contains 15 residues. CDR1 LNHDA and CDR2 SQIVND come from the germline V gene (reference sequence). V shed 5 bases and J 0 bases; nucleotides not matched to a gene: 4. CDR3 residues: CASSGVAGSYNEQFF. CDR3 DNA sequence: TGTGCCAGTAGTGGAGTAGCGGGCTCCTACAATGAGCAGTTCTTC.

For the CDR3, the DNA is TGTGCCAGCAGTTTAGCTAATTTAGCGGGAGTTGGTGTCGCCGGGGAGCTGTTTTTT. Translated, it gives CASSLANLAGVGVAGELFF. The chain carries TRBV12-3 or TRBV12-4 and TRBJ2-2; TRBD2 aligns across 9 bases. V lost 0 bases, J lost 6 bases, and 14 bases stayed unmatched. This CDR3 comprises 19 residues.

CDR3 DNA sequence: TGTGCCAGCAGCAAACTAGCGGGAGTCTCCGAGCAGTTCTTC. Its translation: CASSKLAGVSEQFF. The gene calls are TRBV7-3 and TRBJ2-1, with TRBD2 identical over 11 bases. With 5 bases clipped from V and 10 bases from J, the junction kept 7 bases outside the gene matches. The CDR3 runs 14 residues. Germline V gives CDR1 SGHTA, CDR2 FQGTGA.

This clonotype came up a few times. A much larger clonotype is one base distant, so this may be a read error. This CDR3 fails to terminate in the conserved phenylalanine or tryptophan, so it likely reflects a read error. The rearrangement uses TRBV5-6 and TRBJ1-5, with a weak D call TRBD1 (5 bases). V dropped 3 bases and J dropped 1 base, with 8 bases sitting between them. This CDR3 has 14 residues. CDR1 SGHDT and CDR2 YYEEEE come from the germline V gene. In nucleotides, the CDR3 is TGTGCCAGCAGCTGGGGACGGAGCAATCAGCCCCAGCATTCT. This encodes CASSWGRSNQPQHS.

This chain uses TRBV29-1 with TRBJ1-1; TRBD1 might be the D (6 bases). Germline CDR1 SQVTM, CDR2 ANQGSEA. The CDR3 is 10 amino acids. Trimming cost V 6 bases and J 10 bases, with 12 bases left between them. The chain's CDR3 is CSVEGVGAFF. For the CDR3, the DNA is TGCAGCGTAGAGGGGGTTGGAGCTTTCTTT.

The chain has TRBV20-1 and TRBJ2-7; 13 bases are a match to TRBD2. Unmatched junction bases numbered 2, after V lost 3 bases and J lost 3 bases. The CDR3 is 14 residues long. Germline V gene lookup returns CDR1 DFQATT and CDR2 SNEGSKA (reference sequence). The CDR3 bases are TGCAGTGCTAGTGGGACTAGCGGGATCTACGAGCAGTACTTC. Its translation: CSASGTSGIYEQYF.

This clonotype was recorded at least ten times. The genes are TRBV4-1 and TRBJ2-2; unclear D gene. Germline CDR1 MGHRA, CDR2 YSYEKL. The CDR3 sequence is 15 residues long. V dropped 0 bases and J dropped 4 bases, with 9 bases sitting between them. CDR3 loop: CASSQEGSSTGELFF. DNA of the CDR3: TGCGCCAGCAGCCAAGAGGGTTCATCCACCGGGGAGCTGTTTTTT.

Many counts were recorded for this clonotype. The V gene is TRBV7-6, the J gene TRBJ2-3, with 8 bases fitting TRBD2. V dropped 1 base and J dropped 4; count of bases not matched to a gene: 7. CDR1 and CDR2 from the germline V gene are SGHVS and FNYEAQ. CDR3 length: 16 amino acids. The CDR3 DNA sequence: TGTGCCAGCAGCTTAGGGGGACTAGTATTAGCAGATACGCAGTATTTT. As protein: CASSLGGLVLADTQYF.

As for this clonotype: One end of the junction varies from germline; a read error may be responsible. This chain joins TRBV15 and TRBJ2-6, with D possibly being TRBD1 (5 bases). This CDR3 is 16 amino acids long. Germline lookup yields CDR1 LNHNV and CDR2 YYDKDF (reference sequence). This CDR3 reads CATSSFVNSGASVLTF. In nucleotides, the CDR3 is TGTGCCACCAGCAGCTTTGTGAACTCTGGGGCCAGCGTCCTGACTTTC.

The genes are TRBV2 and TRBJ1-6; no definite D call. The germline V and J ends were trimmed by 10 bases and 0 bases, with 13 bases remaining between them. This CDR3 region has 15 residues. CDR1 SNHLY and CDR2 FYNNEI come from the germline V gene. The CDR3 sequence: CATQAGSSYNSPLHF. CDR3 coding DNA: TGTGCCACCCAGGCCGGGAGCTCCTATAATTCACCCCTCCACTTT.

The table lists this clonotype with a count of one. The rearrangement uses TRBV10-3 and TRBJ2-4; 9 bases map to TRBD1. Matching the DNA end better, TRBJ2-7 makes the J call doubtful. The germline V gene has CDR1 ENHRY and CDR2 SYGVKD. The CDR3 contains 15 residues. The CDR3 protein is CAIRDSGQGSAEQYF. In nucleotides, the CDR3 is TGTGCCATCAGAGACTCGGGACAGGGATCTGCCGAGCAGTACTTC.

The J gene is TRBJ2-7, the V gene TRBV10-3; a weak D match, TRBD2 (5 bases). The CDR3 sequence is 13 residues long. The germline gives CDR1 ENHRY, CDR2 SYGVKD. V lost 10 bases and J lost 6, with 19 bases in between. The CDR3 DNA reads TGTGCCAGCACCGACCCCCGCCGGGGCGAGCAGTACTTC. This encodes CASTDPRRGEQYF.

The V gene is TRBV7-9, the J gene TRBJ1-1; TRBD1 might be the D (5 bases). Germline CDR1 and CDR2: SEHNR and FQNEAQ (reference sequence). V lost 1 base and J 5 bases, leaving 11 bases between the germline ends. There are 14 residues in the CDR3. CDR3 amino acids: CASSLEGDGTEAFF. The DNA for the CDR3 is TGTGCCAGCAGCTTAGAAGGGGATGGGACTGAAGCTTTCTTT.

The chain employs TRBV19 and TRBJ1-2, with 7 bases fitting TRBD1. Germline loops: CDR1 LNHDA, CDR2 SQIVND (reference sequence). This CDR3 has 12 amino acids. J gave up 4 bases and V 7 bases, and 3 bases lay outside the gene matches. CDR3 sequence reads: CASNDRVYGYTF. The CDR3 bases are TGTGCCAGTAACGACAGGGTCTATGGCTACACCTTC.